Included here is one TCR beta chain sequence, with context. Its antigen is not known. The CDR3 runs to 17 residues. Germline CDR1 reads LGHNT; CDR2 reads FRNRAP. V shed 6 bases, J shed 0 bases, and the junction held 10 bases outside the gene matches. The data belong to a study of a mutant IDH1 vaccine in newly diagnosed glioma. Study context: Mean patient age was approximately 40 years; approximately 62% were male and approximately 40% female. Former treatment meant radiotherapy, temozolomide, or both; the majority had gotten both.

Time point reported: week 5, during vaccination. Vaccination comprised doses that each held 300 ug of mutant IDH1 20-mer peptide, plus topical imiquimod. Sequencing was performed with immunoSEQ multiplex PCR; in TCRdb, only in-frame clones are kept and a portion is missing. The sample has some 48,000 clones; roughly 73% are singletons. This chain links TRBV12-5 with TRBJ2-7; 11 bases agree with TRBD2. The sequence derives from a woman aged 40 to 55 with glioma. The specimen was PBMCs, collected from a glioma patient whose treatment included an IDH1 peptide vaccine. CDR3 sequence reads: CASGAPSLAGVSYEQYF. In DNA form, the CDR3 reads TGTGCTAGTGGCGCCCCCTCACTAGCGGGGGTCTCCTACGAGCAGTACTTC.